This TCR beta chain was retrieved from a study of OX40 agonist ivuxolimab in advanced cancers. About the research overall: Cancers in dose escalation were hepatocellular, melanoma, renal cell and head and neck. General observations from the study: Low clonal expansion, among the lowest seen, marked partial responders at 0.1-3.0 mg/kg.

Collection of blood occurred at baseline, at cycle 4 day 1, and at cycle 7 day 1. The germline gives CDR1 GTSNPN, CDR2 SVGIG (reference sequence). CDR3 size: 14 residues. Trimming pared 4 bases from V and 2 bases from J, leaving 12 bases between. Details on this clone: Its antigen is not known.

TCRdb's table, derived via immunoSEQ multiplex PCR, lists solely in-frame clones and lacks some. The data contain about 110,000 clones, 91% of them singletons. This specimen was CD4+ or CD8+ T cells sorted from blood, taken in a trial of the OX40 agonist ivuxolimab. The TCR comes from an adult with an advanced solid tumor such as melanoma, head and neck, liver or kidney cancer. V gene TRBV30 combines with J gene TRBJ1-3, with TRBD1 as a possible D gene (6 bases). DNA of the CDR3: TGTGCCTGGACCCGGCGGACAGCTGGAAACACCATATATTTT. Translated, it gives CAWTRRTAGNTIYF.